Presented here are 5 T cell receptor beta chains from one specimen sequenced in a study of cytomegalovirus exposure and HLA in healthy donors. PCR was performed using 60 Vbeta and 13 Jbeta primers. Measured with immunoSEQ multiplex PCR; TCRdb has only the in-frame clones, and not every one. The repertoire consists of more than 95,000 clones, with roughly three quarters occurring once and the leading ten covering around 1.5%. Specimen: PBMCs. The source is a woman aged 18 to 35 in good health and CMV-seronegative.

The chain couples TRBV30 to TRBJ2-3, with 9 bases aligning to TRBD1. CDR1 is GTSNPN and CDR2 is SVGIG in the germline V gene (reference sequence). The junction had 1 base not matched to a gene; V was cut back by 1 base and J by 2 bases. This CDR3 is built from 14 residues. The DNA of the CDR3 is TGTGCCTGGAGTGGGACAGGGGTCACAGATACGCAGTATTTT. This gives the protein CAWSGTGVTDTQYF.

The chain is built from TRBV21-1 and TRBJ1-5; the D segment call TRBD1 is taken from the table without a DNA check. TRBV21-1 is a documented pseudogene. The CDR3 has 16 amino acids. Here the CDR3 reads CASSNRGMAGNQPQHF. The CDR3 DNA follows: TGTGCCAGCAGCAATAGGGGAATGGCTGGGAATCAGCCCCAGCATTTT.

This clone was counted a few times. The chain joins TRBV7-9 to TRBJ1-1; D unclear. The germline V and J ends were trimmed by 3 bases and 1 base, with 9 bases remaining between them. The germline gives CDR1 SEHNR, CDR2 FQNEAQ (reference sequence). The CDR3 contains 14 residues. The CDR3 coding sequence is TGTGCCAGCAGCTTCGGTGATAGGAACACTGAAGCTTTCTTT. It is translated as CASSFGDRNTEAFF.

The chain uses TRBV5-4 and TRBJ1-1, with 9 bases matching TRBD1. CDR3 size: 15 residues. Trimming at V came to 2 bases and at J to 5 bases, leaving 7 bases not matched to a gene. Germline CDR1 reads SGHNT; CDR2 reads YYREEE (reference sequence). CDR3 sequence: CASSLGTGFGTEAFF. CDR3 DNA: TGTGCCAGCAGCTTAGGGACAGGGTTCGGAACTGAAGCTTTCTTT.

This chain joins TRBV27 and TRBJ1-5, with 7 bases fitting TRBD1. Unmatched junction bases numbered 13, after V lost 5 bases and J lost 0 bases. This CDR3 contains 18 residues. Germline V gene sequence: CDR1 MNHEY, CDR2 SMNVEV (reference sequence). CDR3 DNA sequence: TGTGCCAGCAGTCCTTCCCCAGGACAGGCCCTTAGCAATCAGCCCCAGCATTTT. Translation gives CASSPSPGQALSNQPQHF.